This TCR beta chain came from a study of cytomegalovirus exposure and HLA in healthy donors. This clone occurred a few times. PCR used 60 Vbeta primers and 13 Jbeta primers. The data were produced by immunoSEQ multiplex PCR, yet TCRdb's version contains in-frame clones alone and is incomplete. Altogether roughly 160,000 clones are present, about 72% being singletons, with the ten largest covering roughly 2.1%. The CDR3 has 15 residues. Germline V gene data show CDR1 as SGHNT and CDR2 as YYREEE (reference sequence). Trimming cost V 3 bases and J 0 bases; bases outside gene matches: 2. The V call is TRBV5-4, the J call TRBJ1-4, with 7 bases lining up with TRBD1. Sequencing input: PBMCs. This TCR was recovered from a man aged 50-60 years in good health and CMV-seropositive. CDR3 region: CASSWDSATNEKLFF. Here the CDR3 DNA reads TGTGCCAGCAGCTGGGACAGTGCAACTAATGAAAAACTGTTTTTT.